The T cell receptor beta chain under discussion was sequenced for a study of T cell responses to AZD1222 COVID-19 vaccine. Findings and limits, study-wide: No day 14 peak samples; only post-peak repertoires were characterized.

The CDR3 loop spans 14 amino acids. Germline V CDR1 and CDR2: SGHTA, FQGNSA. V was cut by 5 bases and J by 1 base, with 11 bases left in between. About this clone itself: The antigen is undetermined.

Generated by immunoSEQ multiplex PCR, the TCRdb table keeps only in-frame clones and is missing some. The sample lists 120,000 or so clones; about 89% were seen once. The source was peripheral blood, collected on day 0 of AZD1222 vaccination. The TCR was taken from an adult in good health. The chain couples TRBV7-2 to TRBJ1-1; tentatively, D is TRBD1 (6 bases). DNA of the CDR3: TGTGCCAGCAGCCCCCGACAGGCGAACACTGAAGCTTTCTTT. Its translation: CASSPRQANTEAFF.